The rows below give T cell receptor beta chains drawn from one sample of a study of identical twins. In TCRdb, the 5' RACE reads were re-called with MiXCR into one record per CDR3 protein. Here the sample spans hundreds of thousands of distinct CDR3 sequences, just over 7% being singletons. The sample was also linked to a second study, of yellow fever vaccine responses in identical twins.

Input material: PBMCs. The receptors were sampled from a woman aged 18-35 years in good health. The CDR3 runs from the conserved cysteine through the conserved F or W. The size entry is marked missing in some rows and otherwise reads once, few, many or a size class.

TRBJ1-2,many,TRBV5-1,CASSLLDRPGSGYTF
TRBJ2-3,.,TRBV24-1,CATSDLAGTTDTQYF
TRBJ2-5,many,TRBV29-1,CSVEDGTGTQETQYF
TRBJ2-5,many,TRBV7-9,CATARGGETQYF
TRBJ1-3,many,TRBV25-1,CASSEGQGAGNTIYF
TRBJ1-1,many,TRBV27,CASSSYMNTEAFF
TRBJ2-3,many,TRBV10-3,CAISESNAGGTDTQYF
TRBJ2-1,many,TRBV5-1,CASSLEHGYNEQFF
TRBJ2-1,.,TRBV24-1,CATSDLQRGHNEQFF
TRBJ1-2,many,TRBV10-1,CASSWIENYGYTF
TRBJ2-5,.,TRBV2,CASSPRTSGQLAQYF
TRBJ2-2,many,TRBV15,CATSKRDSLTGELFF
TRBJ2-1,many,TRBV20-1,CSAPSLQVEQFF
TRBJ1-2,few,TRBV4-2,CASSQDIGRVYGYTF
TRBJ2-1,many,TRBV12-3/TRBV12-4,CASGTLAGVPQFF
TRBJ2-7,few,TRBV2,CASSHLSGTGARGATYEQYF
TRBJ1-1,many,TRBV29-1,CSVGDGMNTEAFF
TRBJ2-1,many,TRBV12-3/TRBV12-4,CASSFSPGQVYNEQFF
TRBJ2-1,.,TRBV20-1,CSARDRPSGSVFYNEQFF
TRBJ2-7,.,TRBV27,CASSTLAGGPPRSYEQYF
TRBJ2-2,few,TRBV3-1,CASSQTSGGPSNTGELFF
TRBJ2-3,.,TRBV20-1,CSARWGYDGRSLF
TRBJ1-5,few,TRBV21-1,CASILSQGNQPQHF
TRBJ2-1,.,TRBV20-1,CSARDTASSDYNEQFF
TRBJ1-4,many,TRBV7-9,CASSLAMEGAGEKLFF
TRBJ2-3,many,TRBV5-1,CASSLEQGLRPTDTQYF
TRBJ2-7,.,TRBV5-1,CASSHRRAGVSYERYF
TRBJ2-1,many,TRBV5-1,CASRPGRAVGYYNEQFF
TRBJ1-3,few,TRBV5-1,CASSLTGGEVGNTIYF
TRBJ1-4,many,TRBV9,CASSVTATNEKLFF
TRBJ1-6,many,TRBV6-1,CASSRLTGYNSPLHF
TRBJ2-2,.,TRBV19,CASSIGFNTGELFF
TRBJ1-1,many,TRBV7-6,CASAPGQGTEAFF
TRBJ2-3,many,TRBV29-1,CSVEGHSLADTQYF
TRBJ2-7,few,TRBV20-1,CSAKRFRDRTLKQYF
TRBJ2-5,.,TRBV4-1,CASSHPLSPTSGSQETQYF
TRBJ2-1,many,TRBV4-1,CASSQGDPPNEQFF
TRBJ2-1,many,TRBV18,CASSTGPNNEQFF
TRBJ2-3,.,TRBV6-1,CASSLKTGRTPTDTQYF
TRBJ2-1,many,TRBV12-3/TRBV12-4,CASSPRNEQFF
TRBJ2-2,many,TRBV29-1,CSGLRGGWNTGELFF
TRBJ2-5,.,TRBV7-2,CASSSGLATKETQYF
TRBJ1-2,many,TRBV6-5,CASTPGGYGYTF
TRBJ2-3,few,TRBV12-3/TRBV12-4,CASSYNRGGTDTQYF
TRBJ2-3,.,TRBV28,CASTPGVAGGHDTQYF
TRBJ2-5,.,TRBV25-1,CATTPGQGETQYF
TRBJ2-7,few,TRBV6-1,CASRAEMGYEQYF
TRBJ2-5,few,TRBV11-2,CASSLGIGLAGLGETQYF
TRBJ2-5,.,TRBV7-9,CASSLGEDRAPETQYF
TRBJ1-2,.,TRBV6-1,CASSGGGRGYGYTF
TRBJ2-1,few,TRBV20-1,CSAKLAVSYNEQFF
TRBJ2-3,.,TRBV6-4,CASSDSAGGADTQYF
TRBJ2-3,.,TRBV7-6,CASSFEFDTQYF
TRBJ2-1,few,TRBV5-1,CASSPDYKPSNEQFF
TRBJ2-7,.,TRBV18,CASSPIANEQYF